This T cell receptor (beta chain) came from a study of blood T cell repertoires in COVID-19. Germline loops: CDR1 PRHDT, CDR2 FYEKMQ (reference sequence). The CDR3 loop spans 16 amino acids. The V segment lost 3 bases and the J segment 6 bases; nucleotides outside the gene matches: 6. Libraries were prepared by immunoSEQ multiplex PCR; TCRdb keeps only in-frame clonotypes and omits some of them. The sample contains about 220,000 clones, approximately 83% of which appear only once. The sequence derives from an older woman who had recovered from COVID-19. The J gene is TRBJ2-3, the V gene TRBV13, with 13 positions matching TRBD2. Sequencing was carried out using PBMCs or T cells enriched from blood (not recorded which). CDR3 in DNA: TGTGCCAGCAGCTTGACTAGCGGGGGGCTTGATGATACGCAGTATTTT. It codes for CASSLTSGGLDDTQYF.